This T cell receptor beta chain stems from a study of beta chain features in type 1 diabetes. Overall study findings and caveats: For Type 1 diabetes patients, all four CD4+ subsets carried TCRB CDR3s that were moderately but significantly shorter.

V was clipped by 6 bases and J by 6 bases, with 8 bases between them. CDR1 is SGHRS, CDR2 YFSETQ, per germline. CDR3 length: 11 amino acids. All of the isolated RNA was reverse transcribed, so expressed TCRB transcripts were sequenced. Some 940,000 reads, on average, were obtained from stem cell-like memory T cell samples. The method was immunoSEQ multiplex PCR; TCRdb's version includes in-frame clones alone and lacks a portion of them. The repertoire has more than 25,000 clones, 49% of them found once; the top ten carry 0.3% to 0.35%. The sample holds a few counts of this clone. Its antigen is currently unknown.

This chain links TRBV5-1 with TRBJ2-3; D ambiguous. This sequence originates from a man aged 25 to 40 with type 1 diabetes. The sequencing input was stem cell memory CD4+ T cells from blood. CDR3 amino acids: CASTLQDTQYF. The CDR3 DNA reads as TGCGCCAGCACCCTTCAGGATACGCAGTATTTT.